A selection of T cell receptor beta chains follows, all from one sample in a study of regulatory T cells in long-lasting Graves disease. From the multiplex PCR reads, TCRdb called clonotypes with MiXCR, one entry per CDR3 protein. The table lists some 300,000 distinct CDR3 sequences, under 25% of them singletons, with about 61% in the top ten. The sequencing here drew on peripheral blood mononuclear cells (PBMCs), taken when the disease was refractory, from a patient treated with antithyroid drugs. These receptors were taken from a female donor with Graves disease. CDR3s leave out the opening cysteine and the closing phenylalanine or tryptophan. Each record gives: CDR3 protein, V gene.

ASRQGGLQPQH | TRBV19
ASSPGAYGYT | TRBV7-9
SARGQGIDPYEQY | TRBV20-1
SANDRGREKLF | TRBV20-1
ASNDRAPEAF | TRBV6-1
ASSRTPGQKNDGYT | TRBV18
SASSPHSSGNTIY | TRBV20-1
ASSIARETQY | TRBV7-9
ASSLMGGLNTEAF | TRBV27
SARTSDRNEQY | TRBV20-1
ATSEKNSGRTTSSYEQY | TRBV24-1
ASGLNQPQH | TRBV27
AIGDYFQETQY | TRBV10-3
ASSQDSRGQGNYGYT | TRBV4-3
ASSLGWGKETQY | TRBV7-8
SARPFLGAFQETQY | TRBV20-1
ASSTPRGGYSNQPQH | TRBV28
STYQTGGNTIY | TRBV29-1
SVTGLPGELF | TRBV29-1
ASSPRLALFREQY | TRBV28
ASSRGENQPQH | TRBV7-9
SARDAAGGFQETQY | TRBV20-1
ASSFLADFANTGELF | TRBV27
ASSYGDRGTGTEAF | TRBV6-2/TRBV6-3
ASSLGRVGTGELF | TRBV7-2
ASSRGDGRSYEQY | TRBV28
ASSLAAWGRGTEAF | TRBV7-2
ASSSNTGTGQSIGYT | TRBV9
AWSVTGWSPLH | TRBV30
ASSIGGAVYEQY | TRBV19
ASSFRHDSEKLF | TRBV27
ASSETGTDGGNQPQH | TRBV2
ASSLLPQPNEQY | TRBV7-2
ASSLALRTPLH | TRBV28
ASSLRLAVTDTQY | TRBV18
ASSIPRLGTGEETQY | TRBV28
ASSETFGIPGANVLT | TRBV6-1
SALTGLNEQF | TRBV20-1
ASSIDLMAGNQPQH | TRBV19
SARGGTLKPYEQY | TRBV20-1
ASSLSGEGAGLAGGRYEQY | TRBV27
ASSLTGAVYEQY | TRBV5-1
ASSPPRLAGGPSTYEQY | TRBV28
AWSPLGGYGETQY | TRBV30
ASRIQGYGETQY | TRBV7-2
ASSPNRGTEAF | TRBV18
ASSPQDRQTYEQY | TRBV7-9
ASTLGGRSDEQY | TRBV5-1
SARNWDRVATEAF | TRBV20-1
SASIRGAYEQY | TRBV20-1
ASSLRVYTGELF | TRBV12-3/TRBV12-4
SVEEGLRRTGELF | TRBV20-1
ASSLRLNYEQY | TRBV27